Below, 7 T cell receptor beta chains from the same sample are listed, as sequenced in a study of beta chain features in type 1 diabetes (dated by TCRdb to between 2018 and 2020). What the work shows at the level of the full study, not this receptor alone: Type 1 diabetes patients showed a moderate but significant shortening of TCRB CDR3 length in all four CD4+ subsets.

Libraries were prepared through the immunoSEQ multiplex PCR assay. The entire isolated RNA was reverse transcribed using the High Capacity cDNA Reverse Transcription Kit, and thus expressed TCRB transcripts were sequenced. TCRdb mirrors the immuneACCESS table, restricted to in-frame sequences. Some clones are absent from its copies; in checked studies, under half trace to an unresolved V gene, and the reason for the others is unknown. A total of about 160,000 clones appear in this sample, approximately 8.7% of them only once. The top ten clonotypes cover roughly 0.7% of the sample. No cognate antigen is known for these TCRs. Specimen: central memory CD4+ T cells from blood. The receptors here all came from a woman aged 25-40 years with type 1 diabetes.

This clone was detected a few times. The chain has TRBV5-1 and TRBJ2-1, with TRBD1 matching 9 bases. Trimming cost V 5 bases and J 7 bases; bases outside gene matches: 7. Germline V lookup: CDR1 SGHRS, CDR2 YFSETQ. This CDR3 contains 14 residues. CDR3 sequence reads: CASSLQGAPNEQFF. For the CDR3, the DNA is TGCGCCAGCAGTTTACAGGGGGCGCCTAATGAGCAGTTCTTC.

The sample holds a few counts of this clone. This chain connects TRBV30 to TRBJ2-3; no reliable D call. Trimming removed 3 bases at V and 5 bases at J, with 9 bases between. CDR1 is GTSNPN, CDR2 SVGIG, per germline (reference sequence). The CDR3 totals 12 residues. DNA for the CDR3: TGTGCCTGGAGCGAAACGGGAGATACGCAGTATTTT. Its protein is CAWSETGDTQYF.

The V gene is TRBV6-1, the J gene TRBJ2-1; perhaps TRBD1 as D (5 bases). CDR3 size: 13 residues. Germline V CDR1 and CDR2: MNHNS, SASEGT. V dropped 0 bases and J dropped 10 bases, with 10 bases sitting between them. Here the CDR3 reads CASSEARTGEQFF. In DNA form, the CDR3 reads TGTGCCAGCAGTGAAGCCCGTACAGGAGAGCAGTTCTTC.

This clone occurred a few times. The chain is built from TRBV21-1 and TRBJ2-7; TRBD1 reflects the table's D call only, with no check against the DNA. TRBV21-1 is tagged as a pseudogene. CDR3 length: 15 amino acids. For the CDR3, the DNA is TGTGCCAGCAGCATTGGACAGGGAGAAATCTACGAGCAGTACTTC. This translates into CASSIGQGEIYEQYF.

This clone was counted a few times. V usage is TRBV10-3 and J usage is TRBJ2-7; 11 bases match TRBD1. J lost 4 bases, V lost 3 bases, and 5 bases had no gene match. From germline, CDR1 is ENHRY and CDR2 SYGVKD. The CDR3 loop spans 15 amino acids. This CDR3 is CAISDGTGGRYEQYF. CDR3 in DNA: TGTGCCATCAGTGACGGGACAGGGGGAAGGTACGAGCAGTACTTC.

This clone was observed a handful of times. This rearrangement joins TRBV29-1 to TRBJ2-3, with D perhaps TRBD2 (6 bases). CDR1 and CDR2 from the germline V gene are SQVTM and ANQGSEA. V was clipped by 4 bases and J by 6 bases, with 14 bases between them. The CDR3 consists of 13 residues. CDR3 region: CSVVGGVLDTQYF. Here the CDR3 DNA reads TGCAGCGTTGTAGGAGGGGTTTTGGATACGCAGTATTTT.

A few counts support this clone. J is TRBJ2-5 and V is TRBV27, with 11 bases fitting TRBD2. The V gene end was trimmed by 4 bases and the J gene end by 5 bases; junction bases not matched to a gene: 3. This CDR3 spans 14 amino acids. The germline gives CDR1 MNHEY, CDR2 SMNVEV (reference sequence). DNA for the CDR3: TGTGCCAGCAGTTCTTTAGCGGGAGGGGAGACCCAGTACTTC. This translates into CASSSLAGGETQYF.